These 25 T cell receptor beta chains came from one sample sequenced in a study of T cell repertoires in cytomegalovirus infection. TCRdb re-called the reads with MiXCR, one entry per CDR3 protein. Among about 260,000 distinct CDR3 sequences listed, roughly 9% were seen once. The sequenced sample was PBMCs. Every receptor here comes from a human donor in good health (CMV status not recorded). Some clones in this sample may be carry-over from other donors' samples.

This clonotype was counted at least ten times. The V gene is TRBV11-2, the J gene TRBJ1-4, with 7 bases matching TRBD1. The CDR3 is 16 residues long. The V gene end was trimmed by 6 bases and the J gene end by 7 bases; junction bases not matched to a gene: 14. Germline V lookup: CDR1 SGHAT, CDR2 FQNNGV. CDR3 sequence: CASSSRSGTAAEKLFF. DNA for the CDR3: TGTGCCAGCAGTTCTAGGTCCGGGACAGCCGCTGAAAAACTGTTTTTT.

This clonotype appeared many times. The chain employs TRBV19 and TRBJ1-5; unclear D gene. CDR3 size: 16 residues. V lost 3 bases and J lost 2, with 14 bases in between. CDR1 LNHDA and CDR2 SQIVND come from the germline V gene (reference sequence). The CDR3 spells CASSIREGVGNQPQHF. The CDR3 DNA follows: TGTGCCAGTAGTATTAGGGAGGGAGTCGGCAATCAGCCCCAGCATTTT.

This clonotype appeared many times. V is TRBV14 and J is TRBJ2-7; TRBD2 might be the D (6 bases). The CDR3 is made up of 12 amino acids. V dropped 4 bases and J dropped 3 bases, with 7 bases sitting between them. Germline CDR1 SGHDN, CDR2 FVKESK. The CDR3 DNA follows: TGTGCCAGCAGCCGGGACTTCTACGAGCAGTACTTC. Translation gives CASSRDFYEQYF. The whole variable domain, filled in from reference TRBV14 and TRBJ2-7, reads EAGVTQFPSHSVIEKGQTVTLRCDPISGHDNLYWYRRVMGKEIKFLLHFVKESKQDESGMPNNRFLAERTGGTYSTLKVQPAELEDSGVYFCASSRDFYEQYFGPGTRLTVT.

In this sample, this clonotype turned up a few times. The J gene is TRBJ1-5, the V gene TRBV28, with D maybe TRBD1 (5 bases). Per the germline V gene, CDR1 is MDHEN and CDR2 is SYDVKM. There are 13 residues in the CDR3. V lost 2 bases and J 7 bases, leaving 9 bases between the germline ends. CDR3 sequence reads: CASSLGGKQPQHF. The CDR3 DNA reads TGTGCCAGCAGTTTAGGGGGGAAACAGCCCCAGCATTTT.

The sample holds many counts of this clonotype. J is TRBJ1-4 and V is TRBV7-2, with 9 bases matching TRBD1. V gave up 5 bases and J gave up 11 bases; unmatched junction bases: 9. The CDR3 is made up of 14 amino acids. Germline CDR1 and CDR2: SGHTA and FQGNSA. CDR3 sequence reads: CASSPGTGNAKLFF. CDR3 in DNA: TGTGCCAGCAGCCCCGGGACAGGGAACGCGAAACTGTTTTTT.

This clonotype was picked up many times. The V and J genes are TRBV11-3 and TRBJ1-1, with TRBD1 matching over 7 bases. V was pared by 1 base and J by 3 bases, with 5 bases of the junction left unmatched. Germline V CDR1 and CDR2: SGHNT, YENEEA. This CDR3 has 15 residues. CDR3 amino acids: CASSLVGQGDTEAFF. In DNA form, the CDR3 reads TGTGCCAGCAGCTTAGTGGGGCAGGGGGACACTGAAGCTTTCTTT.

The sample holds many counts of this clonotype. The chain links TRBV7-9 to TRBJ1-2; no clear D gene. The CDR3 is 10 amino acids. CDR1 and CDR2 from the germline V gene are SEHNR and FQNEAQ (reference sequence). Trimming cost V 1 base and J 13 bases, with 7 bases left between them. The CDR3 sequence: CASSLERVTF. DNA of the CDR3: TGTGCCAGCAGCTTAGAACGCGTCACCTTC.

This clonotype was counted at least ten times. The genes are TRBV12-3 or TRBV12-4 and TRBJ1-4, with TRBD1 matching 8 bases. V trimming: 4 bases; J trimming: 8 bases; junction bases outside the gene matches: 6. CDR3 length: 14 residues. The CDR3 DNA sequence: TGTGCCAGCAGTTCCAGGGGGCGTCGGGAAAAACTGTTTTTT. This sequence encodes CASSSRGRREKLFF.

This clonotype was found many times. This sequence joins TRBV12-3 or TRBV12-4 and TRBJ2-5, with TRBD2 identical over 7 bases. CDR3 size: 17 residues. The V gene end was trimmed by 0 bases and the J gene end by 5 bases; junction bases not matched to a gene: 12. The CDR3 loop reads CASSLALGAGVGETQYF. Here the CDR3 DNA reads TGTGCCAGCAGTTTAGCCCTCGGGGCGGGAGTAGGTGAGACCCAGTACTTC.

The sample holds many counts of this clonotype. CDR3 sequence (DNA): TGTGCCAGTAGTAGCTGGGACAGGGGGTTTAACTATGGCTACACCTTC. This translates into CASSSWDRGFNYGYTF. This chain links TRBV19 with TRBJ1-2; 11 bases align to TRBD1. Germline loops: CDR1 LNHDA, CDR2 SQIVND (reference sequence). J gave up 1 base and V 4 bases, and 5 bases lay outside the gene matches. The CDR3 extends over 16 amino acids.

This rearrangement joins TRBV9 to TRBJ1-1; D gene unclear. The length of the CDR3 is 12 residues. The V gene's germline CDR1 is SGDLS and CDR2 YYNGEE. V lost 1 base and J lost 3, with 4 bases in between. As DNA, the CDR3 is TGTGCCAGCAGCGTAACCGACACTGAAGCTTTCTTT. Its translation: CASSVTDTEAFF.

This clonotype was detected ten times or more. J is TRBJ2-3 and V is TRBV7-2, with D unresolved. The CDR3 covers 15 residues. V was trimmed by 4 bases and J by 1 base, leaving 12 bases between them. Germline CDR1 and CDR2: SGHTA and FQGNSA. CDR3 nucleotides: TGTGCCAGCAGCTCCTCGGACGGCCGCACAGATACGCAGTATTTT. Translating it yields CASSSSDGRTDTQYF. Drawing the rest from reference TRBV7-2 and TRBJ2-3, the complete variable domain is GAGVSQSPSNKVTEKGKDVELRCDPISGHTALYWYRQSLGQGLEFLIYFQGNSAPDKSGLPSDRFSAERTGGSVSTLTIQRTQQEDSAVYLCASSSSDGRTDTQYFGPGTRLTVL.

This clonotype was seen repeatedly, ten times or more. This chain connects TRBV4-3 to TRBJ1-5, with D possibly TRBD1 on 6 matching bases. CDR1 and CDR2 from the germline V gene are LGHNA and YSLEER. V lost 4 bases, J lost 8 bases, and 21 bases lay in between. The CDR3 contains 16 residues. This CDR3 is CASSRGPGGATEPQHF. The CDR3 DNA sequence: TGCGCCAGCAGCCGGGGGCCAGGAGGGGCAACGGAGCCCCAGCATTTT.

V usage is TRBV30 and J usage is TRBJ2-7; D remains unclear. The V gene's germline CDR1 is GTSNPN and CDR2 SVGIG (reference sequence). Trimming shortened V by 0 bases and J by 7 bases, and 16 bases separated the two germline ends. The CDR3 loop spans 14 amino acids. CDR3 loop: CAWSVRNPPAEQYF. The CDR3 DNA sequence: TGTGCCTGGAGTGTAAGGAACCCGCCCGCGGAGCAGTACTTC.

This chain uses TRBV11-2 with TRBJ2-1; TRBD2 might be the D (5 bases). The CDR3 sequence is 14 residues long. V lost 8 bases and J lost 0, with 11 bases in between. Germline CDR1 is SGHAT and CDR2 is FQNNGV. In DNA, the CDR3 is TGTGCCAGCGGGCGGGTAACCTCCTACAATGAGCAGTTCTTC. Translated, it gives CASGRVTSYNEQFF.

The V gene is TRBV19, the J gene TRBJ1-1, with TRBD1 identical over 7 bases. The CDR3 sequence is 16 residues long. Per germline, CDR1 LNHDA and CDR2 SQIVND (reference sequence). V trimming: 3 bases; J trimming: 1 base; junction bases outside the gene matches: 8. The CDR3 DNA reads as TGTGCCAGTAGTATCTCGCCAGGGGGAGGGAACACTGAAGCTTTCTTT. It is translated as CASSISPGGGNTEAFF.

This clonotype was found a few times. This rearrangement joins TRBV6-2 or TRBV6-3 to TRBJ1-2; D perhaps matches TRBD1 (5 bases). Germline CDR1 MNHEY, CDR2 SVGEGT. The CDR3 contains 16 residues. V lost 7 bases to trimming and J lost 4 bases, with 22 bases between them. CDR3 sequence: CASTLKRRQKFYGYTF. The CDR3 DNA is TGTGCCAGCACCCTAAAACGTCGACAGAAGTTCTATGGCTACACCTTC.

This clonotype was observed at least ten times. The CDR3 is CASSLRQGTSGYTF. CDR3 nucleotide sequence: TGTGCCAGCAGCTTAAGGCAGGGGACGAGTGGCTACACCTTC. V usage is TRBV7-2 and J usage is TRBJ1-2; D is possibly TRBD1 (6 bases). Germline values: CDR1 SGHTA, CDR2 FQGNSA. CDR3 size: 14 residues. The V end was cut by 2 bases, the J end by 7 bases, with 14 bases between.

This clonotype came up many times. V gene TRBV7-2 combines with J gene TRBJ2-1; 9 bases are shared with TRBD2. V trimming: 5 bases; J trimming: 15 bases; junction bases outside the gene matches: 8. There are 12 residues in the CDR3. Germline CDR1 SGHTA, CDR2 FQGNSA. The CDR3 nucleotides read TGTGCCAGCAGCGAATCCGGGACTAGCAGGTTCTTC. Protein: CASSESGTSRFF.

This clonotype was counted ten times or more. The chain joins TRBV7-2 to TRBJ2-1, with a tentative D call TRBD1 (5 bases). Between the trimmed V and J ends, which lost 5 bases and 4 bases, there was a span of 15 bases. The CDR3 spans 15 residues. CDR1 is SGHTA, CDR2 FQGNSA, per germline. Written as DNA, the CDR3 is TGTGCCAGCAGCCCCATGGGGCTCAGATACAATGAGCAGTTCTTC. Translation gives CASSPMGLRYNEQFF. Together with reference TRBV7-2 and TRBJ2-1, the CDR3 gives the full variable domain: GAGVSQSPSNKVTEKGKDVELRCDPISGHTALYWYRQSLGQGLEFLIYFQGNSAPDKSGLPSDRFSAERTGGSVSTLTIQRTQQEDSAVYLCASSPMGLRYNEQFFGPGTRLTVL.

The chain uses TRBV19 and TRBJ1-1; D gene ambiguous. V lost 7 bases to trimming and J lost 1 base, with 13 bases between them. The germline gives CDR1 LNHDA, CDR2 SQIVND (reference sequence). The CDR3 length is 14 residues. Here the CDR3 reads CASTIQAGNTEAFF. As DNA, the CDR3 is TGTGCCAGTACCATTCAAGCAGGGAACACTGAAGCTTTCTTT.

This clonotype was seen ten or more times. V and J are TRBV7-6 and TRBJ2-3; 11 nucleotides agree with TRBD2. The CDR3 consists of 16 residues. Germline CDR1 is SGHVS and CDR2 is FNYEAQ. The V and J ends lost 5 bases and 8 bases, in that order; junction bases with no gene match: 12. This CDR3 is CASSPSRGTSGFTQYF. The CDR3 region has the DNA TGTGCCAGCAGCCCAAGCCGGGGGACTAGCGGTTTTACGCAGTATTTT.

This clonotype was seen only a few times. The gene calls are TRBV7-9 and TRBJ2-7; no firm D call. The germline V gene encodes CDR1 SEHNR and CDR2 FQNEAQ (reference sequence). The CDR3 totals 14 residues. Trimming took 5 bases from V and 0 from J, leaving 11 bases between them. CDR3: CASSIRQPSYEQYF. The CDR3 DNA sequence: TGTGCCAGCAGCATTCGACAACCCTCCTACGAGCAGTACTTC.

This rearrangement joins TRBV6-2 or TRBV6-3 to TRBJ2-5, with 8 bases lining up with TRBD1. CDR1 is MNHEY and CDR2 is SVGEGT in the germline V gene. The CDR3 has 16 residues. Germline trimming cut 2 bases from V and 2 bases from J; bases unmatched to any gene: 7. CDR3 coding DNA: TGTGCCAGCAGTTACGGCCGGGACAGGCTACAAGAGACCCAGTACTTC. Encoded protein: CASSYGRDRLQETQYF.

This clonotype came up many times. The CDR3 reads CASSLERTGGPGELFF. The CDR3 DNA reads as TGTGCCAGCAGCTTAGAACGGACAGGGGGTCCCGGGGAGCTGTTTTTT. The chain links TRBV7-8 to TRBJ2-2; 10 bases agree with TRBD1. Germline CDR1 reads SGHVS; CDR2 reads FQNEAQ. The CDR3 contains 16 residues. V gave up 1 base and J gave up 6 bases; unmatched junction bases: 5.